This T cell receptor (beta chain) was profiled in a study of CXCR3-negative and CXCR3-positive naive CD8 T cells. Background on the study: The libraries yielded 120 million to 150 million TRB reads, about 1.5 +/- 0.3 million each. Points from the study as a whole: Within a donor, both naive subsets shared TRBV-TRBJ usage, unlike memory cells. A higher hydrophobicity marked the TRB CDR3s of CXCR3-positive naive cells versus CXCR3-negative naive cells.

Sorts that each held approximately 300,000 cells were run in triplicate for every CD8+ T cell subset. A CD45RO-CCR7+CD27+CD95- phenotype identified naive CD8+ T cells. On this clonotype itself: No antigen is known for it.

The authors prepared UMI-labeled TRB cDNA libraries by 5' RACE. Each CDR3 protein gets one entry in TCRdb, which reprocessed the 5' RACE reads and gives no DNA. The sample spans approximately 96,000 distinct CDR3 sequences; the ten largest clones claim about 1.1%. The source material was naive CXCR3+ CD8+ T cells from blood. As for subset: CD45RO-CCR7+CD27+CD95- naive CD8+ T cells expressing CXCR3 (TNR3+). The sequence came from a human donor in good health. Some clones in this sample may be carry-over from other donors' samples.

CDR3 protein: CSARDRYFGQGVEETQYF. The chain is built from TRBV20-1 and TRBJ2-5; the TCRdb D gene call, TRBD1, has no DNA to confirm it. Germline-derived CDR1 and CDR2 are DFQATT and SNEGSKA (reference sequence). This CDR3 region has 18 residues.